Given below is one T cell receptor beta chain in context. This sample was taken from a study of control samples from healthy donors and cancer patients. TCRdb's table, derived via immunoSEQ multiplex PCR, lists solely in-frame clones and lacks some. The sample holds more than 100,000 clones, 75% to 95% seen once. Trimming removed 5 bases from V and 1 base from J, with 13 bases in between. CDR3 size: 15 residues. Per germline, CDR1 LGHNT and CDR2 FRNRAP. This clonotype was sampled from a man younger than 30 in good health. Specimen: blood. V gene TRBV12-5 combines with J gene TRBJ2-3; perhaps TRBD1 as D (8 bases). CDR3: CASGEQGGGTDTQYF. The DNA for the CDR3 is TGTGCTAGTGGTGAACAGGGGGGGGGCACAGATACGCAGTATTTT.